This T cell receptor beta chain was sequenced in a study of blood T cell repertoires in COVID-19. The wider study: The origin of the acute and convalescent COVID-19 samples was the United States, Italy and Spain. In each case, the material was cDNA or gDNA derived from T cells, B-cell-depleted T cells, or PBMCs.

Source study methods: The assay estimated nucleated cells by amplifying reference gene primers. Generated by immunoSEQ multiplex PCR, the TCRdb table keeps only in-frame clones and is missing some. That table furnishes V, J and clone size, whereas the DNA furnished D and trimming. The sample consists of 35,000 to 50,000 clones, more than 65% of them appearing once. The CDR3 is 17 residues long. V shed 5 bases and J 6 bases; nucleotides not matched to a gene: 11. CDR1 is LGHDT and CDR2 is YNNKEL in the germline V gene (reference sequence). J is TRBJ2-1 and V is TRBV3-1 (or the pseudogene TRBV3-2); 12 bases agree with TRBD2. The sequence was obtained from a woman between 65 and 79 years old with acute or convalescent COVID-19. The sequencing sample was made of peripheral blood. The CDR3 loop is CASSNPPSGRASNEQFF. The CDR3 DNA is TGTGCCAGCAGCAACCCACCTAGCGGGAGGGCGTCCAATGAGCAGTTCTTC.